This T cell receptor beta chain was captured in a study of T cell responses to AZD1222 COVID-19 vaccine. Study-level findings and limits: Only five or six individuals given AZD1222 were seropositive at baseline. Clonal diversity was possibly underestimated, and white British individuals and females predominated among donors. Dominant at 160-218 and 743-854, vaccine-associated CD4 TCRs also spanned spike. No day 14 peak samples; only post-peak repertoires were characterized.

Details on this clone: Antigen unknown. The same CDR3 also results from other DNA sequences found in this sample.

The protocol was immunoSEQ multiplex PCR, while the TCRdb copy is restricted to in-frame clones and leaves out a portion. The sample includes fewer than 75,000 clones, 90% to 95% seen only once; the top ten take roughly 6.7%. The CDR3 runs to 14 residues. The junction had 1 base not matched to a gene; V was cut back by 3 bases and J by 3 bases. Germline CDR1 LNHDA, CDR2 SQIVND (reference sequence). V and J are TRBV19 and TRBJ2-7; 11 positions agree with TRBD2. This TCR was recovered from an adult who received the MenACWY meningococcal vaccine as a control. Sequenced here: peripheral blood, sampled 28 days after the second dose of the MenACWY control vaccine. For the CDR3, the DNA is TGTGCCAGTAGTATTACTAGCGGGAGCTACGAGCAGTACTTC. It yields the protein CASSITSGSYEQYF.